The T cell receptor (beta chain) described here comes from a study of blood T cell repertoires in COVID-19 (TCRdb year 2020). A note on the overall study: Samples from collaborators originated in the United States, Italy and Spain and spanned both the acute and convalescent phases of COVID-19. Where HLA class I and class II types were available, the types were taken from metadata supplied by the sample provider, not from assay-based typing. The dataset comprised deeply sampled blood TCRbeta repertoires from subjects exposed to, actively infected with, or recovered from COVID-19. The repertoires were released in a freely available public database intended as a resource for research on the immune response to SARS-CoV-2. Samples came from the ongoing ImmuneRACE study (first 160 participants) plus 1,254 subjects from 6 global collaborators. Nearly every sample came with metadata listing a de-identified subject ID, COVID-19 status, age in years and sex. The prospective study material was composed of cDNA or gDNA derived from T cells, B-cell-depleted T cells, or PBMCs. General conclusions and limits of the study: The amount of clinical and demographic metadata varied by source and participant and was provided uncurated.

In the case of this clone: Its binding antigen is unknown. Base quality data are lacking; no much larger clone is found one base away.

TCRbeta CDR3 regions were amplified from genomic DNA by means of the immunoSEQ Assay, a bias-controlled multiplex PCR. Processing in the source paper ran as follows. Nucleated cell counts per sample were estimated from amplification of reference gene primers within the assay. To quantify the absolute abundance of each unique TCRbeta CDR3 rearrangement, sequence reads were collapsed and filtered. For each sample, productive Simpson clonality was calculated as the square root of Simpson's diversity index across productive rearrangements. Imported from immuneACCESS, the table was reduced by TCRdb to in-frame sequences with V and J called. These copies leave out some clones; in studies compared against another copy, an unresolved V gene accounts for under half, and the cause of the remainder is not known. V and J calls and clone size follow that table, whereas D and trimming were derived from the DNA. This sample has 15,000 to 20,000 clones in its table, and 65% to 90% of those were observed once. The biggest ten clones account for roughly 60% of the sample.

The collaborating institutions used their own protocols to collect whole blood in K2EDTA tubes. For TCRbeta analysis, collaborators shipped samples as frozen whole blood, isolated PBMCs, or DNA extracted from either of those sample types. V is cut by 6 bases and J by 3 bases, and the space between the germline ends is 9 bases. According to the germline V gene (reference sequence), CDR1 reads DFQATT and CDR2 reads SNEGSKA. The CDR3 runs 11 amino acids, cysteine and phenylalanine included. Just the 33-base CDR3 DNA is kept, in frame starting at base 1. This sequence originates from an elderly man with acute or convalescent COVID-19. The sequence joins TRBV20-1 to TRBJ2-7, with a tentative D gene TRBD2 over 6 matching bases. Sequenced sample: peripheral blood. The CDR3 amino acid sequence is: CSAGGVYEQYF. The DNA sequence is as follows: TGCAGTGCGGGGGGAGTCTACGAGCAGTACTTC.